What follows are 21 T cell receptor beta chains derived from one specimen sequenced in a study of PD-L1 blockade in urothelial cancer. Described time point: peripheral blood 6 weeks after treatment start. Assay: immunoSEQ multiplex PCR; the TCRdb copy retains only in-frame clones and omits some. The data show tens of thousands of clones, about 85% seen once. The specimen comprised PBMCs, sampled around atezolizumab (anti-PD-L1) treatment. The receptors were gathered from a man aged 45-65 years with urothelial cancer.

Only one count was recorded for this clone. This chain uses TRBV30 with TRBJ2-5, with 9 bases lining up with TRBD1. The CDR3 is made up of 14 amino acids. The germline V gene encodes CDR1 GTSNPN and CDR2 SVGIG (reference sequence). The trim removed 5 bases at V and 4 bases at J, leaving 8 bases unmatched. The CDR3 is CAWGRQGEGETQYF. The CDR3 coding sequence is TGTGCCTGGGGCCGACAGGGGGAAGGAGAGACCCAGTACTTC.

The V and J genes are TRBV4-1 and TRBJ2-7, with TRBD2 as a possible D gene (5 bases). Trimming stripped 6 bases from V and 3 bases from J, with 12 bases between. Germline assignment: CDR1 MGHRA and CDR2 YSYEKL. The CDR3 is 13 residues long. For the CDR3, the DNA is TGCGCCAGCAGTCCGGGCCGGGACTACGAGCAGTACTTC. Its translation is CASSPGRDYEQYF.

The chain links TRBV6-1 to TRBJ1-1; D is possibly TRBD1 (6 bases). Trimming took off 4 bases at V and 7 bases at J, with 13 bases between the two ends. This CDR3 comprises 13 residues. Germline CDR1 MNHNS, CDR2 SASEGT. CDR3 nucleotides: TGTGCCAGCAGTGCTTCTGGGACATTTGAAGCTTTCTTT. Protein sequence: CASSASGTFEAFF.

The V and J genes are TRBV5-1 and TRBJ1-2; possibly TRBD1 for D (5 bases). Trimming cost V 4 bases and J 2 bases, with 18 bases left between them. Looked up from germline, CDR1 is SGHRS and CDR2 is YFSETQ. The CDR3 is made up of 16 amino acids. The DNA for the CDR3 is TGCGCCAGCAGCCCCCTCTGGGAGGGGATGAACTATGGCTACACCTTC. It encodes CASSPLWEGMNYGYTF.

This chain connects TRBV13 to TRBJ2-4; 11 bases agree with TRBD2. This CDR3 is 18 amino acids long. Per germline, CDR1 PRHDT and CDR2 FYEKMQ (reference sequence). Trimming removed 5 bases from V and 9 bases from J; junction bases left unmatched: 18. For the CDR3, the DNA is TGTGCCAGCAGCCTAACCCTTTCTTTTAGCGGGAGGGATGGCATTCAGTACTTC. Residues: CASSLTLSFSGRDGIQYF.

The chain recombines TRBV23-1 with TRBJ1-5, with 7 bases fitting TRBD1. TRBV23-1 is noted as an ORF with a role that remains uncertain. Germline trimming cut 4 bases from V and 6 bases from J; bases unmatched to any gene: 15. This CDR3 has 17 residues. This CDR3 is CASSLGQDYLDSQPQHF. CDR3 in DNA: TGCGCCAGCAGTCTAGGACAGGATTATTTGGACAGTCAGCCCCAGCATTTT.

This clone is a singleton in its sample. The chain carries TRBV2 and TRBJ2-5, with 9 bases identical to TRBD1. This CDR3 is built from 15 residues. The germline V gene encodes CDR1 SNHLY and CDR2 FYNNEI. Trimming took 1 base from V and 5 from J; bases not matched to a gene: 5. The CDR3 region has the DNA TGTGCCAGCAGTGAAGTGACAGGGGGAAGGGAGACCCAGTACTTC. Its translation: CASSEVTGGRETQYF.

The chain employs TRBV25-1 and TRBJ1-4; 7 positions agree with TRBD1. J gave up 0 bases and V 5 bases, and 6 bases lay outside the gene matches. The CDR3 runs to 16 residues. Per the germline V gene, CDR1 is MGHDK and CDR2 is SYGVNS. DNA for the CDR3: TGTGCCAGCAGTACAGGGGCACGAGCAACTAATGAAAAACTGTTTTTT. Its protein product is CASSTGARATNEKLFF.

V and J are TRBV27 and TRBJ1-1, with TRBD1 identical over 9 bases. Germline lookup yields CDR1 MNHEY and CDR2 SMNVEV (reference sequence). The CDR3 is 15 residues long. V trimming: 1 base; J trimming: 3 bases; junction bases outside the gene matches: 3. CDR3 coding DNA: TGTGCCAGCAGTTTATGGGGACAGGGAGACACTGAAGCTTTCTTT. Residues: CASSLWGQGDTEAFF.

The chain carries TRBV9 and TRBJ2-3; 11 nucleotides line up with TRBD2. V was clipped by 4 bases and J by 0 bases; unmatched bases: 4. The CDR3 has 16 amino acids. From germline, CDR1 is SGDLS and CDR2 YYNGEE. In nucleotides, the CDR3 is TGTGCCAGCAGCCTAGGGACTAGCGGTAGCACAGATACGCAGTATTTT. Amino acid sequence: CASSLGTSGSTDTQYF. The entire variable domain, with the rest obtained from reference TRBV9 and TRBJ2-3, is as follows: DSGVTQTPKHLITATGQRVTLRCSPRSGDLSVYWYQQSLDQGLQFLIQYYNGEERAKGNILERFSAQQFPDLHSELNLSSLELGDSALYFCASSLGTSGSTDTQYFGPGTRLTVL.

This chain connects TRBV28 to TRBJ1-1; D is unresolved. Trimming removed 7 bases from V and 0 bases from J, with 3 bases in between. This CDR3 is 11 amino acids long. From germline, CDR1 is MDHEN and CDR2 SYDVKM. Here the CDR3 DNA reads TGTGCCAGCACCGTGAACACTGAAGCTTTCTTT. It translates to CASTVNTEAFF.

This clone is a singleton in its sample. CDR3 sequence: CASSYGDSGNTIYF. In nucleotides, the CDR3 is TGTGCCAGCAGTTACGGGGACTCCGGAAACACCATATATTTT. The chain recombines TRBV6-5 with TRBJ1-3; D possibly corresponds to TRBD1 (5 bases). The germline V gene encodes CDR1 MNHEY and CDR2 SVGAGI. The CDR3 is made up of 14 amino acids. Deletions cut 2 bases from V and 4 bases from J, with 9 bases between.

This rearrangement joins TRBV6-5 to TRBJ1-2; D perhaps matches TRBD1 (6 bases). The V and J ends lost 0 bases and 8 bases respectively, with 16 bases between them. The CDR3 is 15 residues long. CDR1 MNHEY and CDR2 SVGAGI come from the germline V gene. The CDR3 region has the DNA TGTGCCAGCAGTTACTCCGCAACAGGGTACAGCGGCTACACCTTC. Translation: CASSYSATGYSGYTF.

The rearrangement links TRBV5-6 to TRBJ2-7, with 10 bases that match TRBD1. The CDR3 totals 14 residues. V shed 6 bases, J shed 6 bases, and the junction held 9 bases outside the gene matches. Germline lookup yields CDR1 SGHDT and CDR2 YYEEEE. The CDR3 bases are TGTGCCAGCAACAGACAGGGGGCAAGGGGCGAGCAGTACTTC. Translating it yields CASNRQGARGEQYF.

The V and J genes are TRBV10-3 and TRBJ1-2; 8 bases match TRBD1. The trim removed 11 bases at V and 7 bases at J, leaving 9 bases unmatched. The CDR3 spans 12 residues. Looked up from germline, CDR1 is ENHRY and CDR2 is SYGVKD. Written as DNA, the CDR3 is TGTGCCGTCCAGGGACAGGCGGTTGGCTACACCTTC. As protein: CAVQGQAVGYTF.

This clone was found once. This chain links TRBV28 with TRBJ2-7; possibly TRBD1 for D (5 bases). V was cut by 7 bases and J by 0 bases, with 19 bases left in between. This CDR3 comprises 16 residues. The V gene's germline CDR1 is MDHEN and CDR2 SYDVKM. The CDR3 nucleotides read TGTGCCAGCACCGTGGGGCCCCTATTGATCTCCTACGAGCAGTACTTC. This sequence encodes CASTVGPLLISYEQYF.

A single count supports this clone. Its ends do not fully match the called genes, so a read error is possible. The V and J genes are TRBV6-5 and TRBJ1-1; a weak D match, TRBD1 (6 bases). This CDR3 is 14 amino acids long. Per germline, CDR1 MNHEY and CDR2 SVGAGI. The CDR3 reads CARSYIARGARAFF. The CDR3 nucleotides are TGTGCCCGCAGTTATATAGCTCGGGGGGCACGAGCTTTCTTT.

The rearrangement uses TRBV9 and TRBJ2-1; D is possibly TRBD2 (6 bases). Germline V CDR1 and CDR2: SGDLS, YYNGEE. V lost 0 bases and J 6 bases, leaving 10 bases between the germline ends. CDR3 length: 14 amino acids. The CDR3, as DNA: TGTGCCAGCAGCGTAGACTACGGGGGCAATGAGCAGTTCTTC. It codes for CASSVDYGGNEQFF. Supplemented by reference TRBV9 and TRBJ2-1, the full variable domain reads DSGVTQTPKHLITATGQRVTLRCSPRSGDLSVYWYQQSLDQGLQFLIQYYNGEERAKGNILERFSAQQFPDLHSELNLSSLELGDSALYFCASSVDYGGNEQFFGPGTRLTVL.

The CDR3 nucleotides read TGTGCCAGCAGCCAACTGCTAGCGGGAGGGCTAAGCTCCTACAATGAGCAGTTCTTC. As protein: CASSQLLAGGLSSYNEQFF. This chain links TRBV14 with TRBJ2-1, with 12 nucleotides matching TRBD2. Trimming removed 2 bases from V and 0 bases from J; junction bases left unmatched: 8. Germline V gives CDR1 SGHDN, CDR2 FVKESK. The CDR3 is 19 amino acids.

J is TRBJ2-3 and V is TRBV29-1; 9 bases are shared with TRBD2. Per germline, CDR1 SQVTM and CDR2 ANQGSEA. This CDR3 contains 14 residues. Trimming at V came to 4 bases and at J to 1 base, leaving 3 bases not matched to a gene. This CDR3 is CSVGLAGRTDTQYF. The CDR3 DNA reads TGCAGCGTTGGTCTAGCGGGGCGCACAGATACGCAGTATTTT.

The rearrangement joins TRBV7-9 to TRBJ2-7; 7 bases line up with TRBD2. J gave up 3 bases and V 7 bases, and 6 bases lay outside the gene matches. CDR1 and CDR2 from the germline V gene are SEHNR and FQNEAQ (reference sequence). The CDR3 contains 13 residues. CDR3: CASTSGGFYEQYF. The CDR3 bases are TGTGCCAGCACCTCCGGGGGGTTCTACGAGCAGTACTTC.